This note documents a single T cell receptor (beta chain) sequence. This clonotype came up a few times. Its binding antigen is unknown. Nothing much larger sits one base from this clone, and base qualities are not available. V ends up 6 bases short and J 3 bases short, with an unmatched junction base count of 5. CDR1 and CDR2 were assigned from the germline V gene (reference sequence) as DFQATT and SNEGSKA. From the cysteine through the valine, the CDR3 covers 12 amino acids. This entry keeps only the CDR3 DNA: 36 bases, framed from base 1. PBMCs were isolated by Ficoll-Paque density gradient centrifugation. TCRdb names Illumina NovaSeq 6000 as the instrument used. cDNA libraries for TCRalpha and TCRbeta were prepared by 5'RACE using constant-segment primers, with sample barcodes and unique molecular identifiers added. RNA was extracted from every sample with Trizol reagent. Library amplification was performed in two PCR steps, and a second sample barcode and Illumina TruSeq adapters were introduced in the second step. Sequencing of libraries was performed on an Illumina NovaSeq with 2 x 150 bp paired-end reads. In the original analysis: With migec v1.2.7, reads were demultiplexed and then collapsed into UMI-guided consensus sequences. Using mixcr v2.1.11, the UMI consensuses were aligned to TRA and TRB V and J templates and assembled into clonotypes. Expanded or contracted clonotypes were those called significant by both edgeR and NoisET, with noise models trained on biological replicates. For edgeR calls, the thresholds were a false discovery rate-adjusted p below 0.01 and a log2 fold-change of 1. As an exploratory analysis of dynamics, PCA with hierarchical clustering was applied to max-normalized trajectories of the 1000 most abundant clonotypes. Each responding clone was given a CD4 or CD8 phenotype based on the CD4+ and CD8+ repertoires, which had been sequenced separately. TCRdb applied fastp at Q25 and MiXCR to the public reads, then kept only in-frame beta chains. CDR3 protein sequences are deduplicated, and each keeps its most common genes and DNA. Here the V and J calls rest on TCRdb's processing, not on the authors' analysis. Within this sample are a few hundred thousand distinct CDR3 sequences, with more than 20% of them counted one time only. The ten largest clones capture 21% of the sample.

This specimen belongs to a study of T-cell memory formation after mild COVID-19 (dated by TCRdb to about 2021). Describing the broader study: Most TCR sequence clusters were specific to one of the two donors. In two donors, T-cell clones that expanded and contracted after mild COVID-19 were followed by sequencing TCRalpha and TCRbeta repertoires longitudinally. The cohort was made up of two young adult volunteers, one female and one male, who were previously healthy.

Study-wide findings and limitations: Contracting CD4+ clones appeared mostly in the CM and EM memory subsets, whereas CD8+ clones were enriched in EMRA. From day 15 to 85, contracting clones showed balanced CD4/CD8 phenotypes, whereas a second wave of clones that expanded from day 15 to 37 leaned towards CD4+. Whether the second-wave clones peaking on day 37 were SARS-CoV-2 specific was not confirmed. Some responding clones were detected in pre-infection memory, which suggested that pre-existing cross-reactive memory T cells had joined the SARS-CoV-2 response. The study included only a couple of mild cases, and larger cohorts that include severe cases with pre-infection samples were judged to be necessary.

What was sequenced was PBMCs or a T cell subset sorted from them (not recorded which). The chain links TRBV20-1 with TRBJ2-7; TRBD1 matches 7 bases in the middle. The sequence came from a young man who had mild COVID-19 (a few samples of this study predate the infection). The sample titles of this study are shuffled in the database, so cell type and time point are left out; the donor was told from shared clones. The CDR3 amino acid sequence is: CSATTGSYEQYV. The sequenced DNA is TGCAGTGCCACGACAGGGAGCTACGAGCAGTACGTC.